Described below is a single TCR beta chain sequence and its context. This clonotype was recorded once. This receptor's antigen is unknown. At one of its ends the junction is not consistent with the germline gene, which may arise from a read error. The library was generated by multiplex PCR. Instrument used: Illumina HiSeq 2500. TCRbeta libraries were constructed through three rounds of nested PCR with primers (Table S4) according to protocols adapted from ARM-PCR. Before sequencing, PCR products of 200-500 bp were excised from the gel and purified with the QIAquick gel extraction kit. The original pipeline was this. Reads were cleaned with Trimmomatic, merged with FLASH into complete CDR3 sequences, and assigned to V(D)J germline segments with MiTCR. VDJtools was used to compute clonal diversity as the inverse Simpson's index. In-frame sequences lacking a premature stop codon were counted as productive reads. TCRdb reprocessed the public reads (quality trimming at Q25 with fastp, clone calling with MiXCR) and kept in-frame beta chains. Entries are consolidated by CDR3 protein sequence, retaining the most common genes and DNA. The V and J calls were not made by the authors but by TCRdb's processing. This sample is represented by over 80,000 distinct CDR3 sequences; about 80% of them were singletons. Clones ranked in the top ten supply 30% of the sample.

From a lookup of the germline V gene (reference sequence), CDR1 and CDR2 are SGHNT and YYREEE. Including cysteine and phenylalanine, the CDR3 has 16 amino acids. Only the CDR3 region is kept as DNA, spanning 48 bases read in frame from base 1. RNA was extracted from bulk unsorted tissue and checked for quality with a NanoDrop ND-1000 and an Agilent 2100. For the normal lung samples, distant non-tumor tissue was collected more than 3 cm away from the tumor edge. Newly diagnosed lung cancer patients without prior chemotherapy who had been admitted for thoracic surgery in China between August and November 2014 were enrolled as donors. Anyone who had undergone radiotherapy or chemotherapy before, or who had another cancer at the same time, was left out of the study. Pieces of surgical tissue measuring about 1-2 cm3 were kept in RNAlater solution and stored at -80 degrees C until use. These data are taken from a study of tumor and adjacent non-tumor tissue in lung cancer (dated by TCRdb to the late 2010s). With respect to the entire study: The cohort included 12 adenocarcinoma, 2 squamous cell carcinoma and 1 small cell lung cancer patients. The roughly 15 enrolled patients, of whom about 10 were men and 5 were women, were aged 31 to 76 years and were diagnosed with TNM stage I to III disease. In total, sequencing yielded 100 million to 150 million productive TCRbeta reads, which works out to an average of around 4.2 million reads per sample. The study compared bulk TCRbeta repertoires from lung tumor tissue and matched distant non-tumor lung tissue of some 14 lung cancer patients. For each patient, one tumor sample and one normal lung sample were taken, giving 25 to 30 paired specimens that underwent TCRbeta CDR3 sequencing. Study-level results and caveats: Peripheral blood was not sequenced, so blood TCRbeta repertoires in these lung cancer patients were not examined. TCR diversity was significantly higher in younger patients, and higher tumor TCR diversity was associated with shorter overall and disease-free survival. Only around 14 patients were in the cohort, and the authors stated that larger samples and more detailed clinical data are needed. The sequencing platform is not named in the methods, and unique molecular identifiers are not mentioned. In normal lung, the top 100 clones accounted for a significantly larger cumulative share of the repertoire than in tumor tissue. Tumor tissue showed significantly higher TCR diversity (inverse Simpson) than normal lung tissue, at around 460 vs 160 (P = 0.0075, Mann-Whitney U test).

The rearrangement combines TRBV5-4 with TRBJ2-7, with TRBD1 matching 8 junction bases. This receptor was identified in a man between 60 and 70 years old with small cell lung cancer. The specimen sequenced was distant non-tumor lung tissue. The nucleotides are TGTGCCAGCAGCTTGTCGTATGGACAGGGCCCCTACGAGCAGCAGTTC. Its translation reads: CASSLSYGQGPYEQQF.